Listed below are T cell receptor beta chains from one sample, sequenced in a study of post-analysis software for immune sequencing data. One entry per CDR3 protein, called by TCRdb with MiXCR from the PCR reads. The sample lists more than 450,000 distinct CDR3 sequences; 34% were seen once. Sequenced: blood. All receptors come from a girl aged 2 to 17 with multiple sclerosis. Each CDR3 is given with its conserved first and last residue. Each record gives: clone size, V gene, J gene, D gene, CDR3 DNA, CDR3 protein. D genes are given only for firm matches. Not all rows give a size; the values are once, few, many and, for expanded clones, a class.

>.|TRBV20-1|TRBJ2-3|TRBD2
TGCAGTGCTAGATTCCCCGGGGGAGGGAGAGATACGCAGTATTTT
CSARFPGGGRDTQYF
>once|TRBV28|TRBJ1-5|.
TGTGCCAGCACCCAGGGGATGGGCAATCAGCCCCAGCATTTT
CASTQGMGNQPQHF
>many|TRBV29-1|TRBJ2-7|.
TGCAGCGTTCAACAGGGCCACGAGCAGTACTTC
CSVQQGHEQYF
>.|TRBV7-7|TRBJ2-5|TRBD2
TGTGCCAGCAGCCCCAGCGGGGATCGGGAGGCCCAGTACTTC
CASSPSGDREAQYF
>.|TRBV11-2|TRBJ2-3|TRBD1
TGTGCCAGCGCAGGGGGCTCCTCTAACACAGATACGCAGTATTTT
CASAGGSSNTDTQYF
>.|TRBV7-9|TRBJ2-7|TRBD1
TGTGCCAGCAGCCCCAGTCCCGGGACAGGTGGGGGGTCCTACAATGAGCAGTACTTC
CASSPSPGTGGGSYNEQYF
>few|TRBV4-1|TRBJ2-7|.
TGCGCCAGCAGCCAACGGGGCTCCTCCTACGAGCAGTACTTC
CASSQRGSSYEQYF
>once|TRBV2|TRBJ2-3|.
TGTGCCAGCACCGGGGGAGCAGGGTATGCAGATACGCAGTATTTT
CASTGGAGYADTQYF
>few|TRBV6-2/TRBV6-3|TRBJ2-3|TRBD1
TGTGCCAGCAGTTATGAGACAGGGAAGTTGGCAGATACGCAGTATTTT
CASSYETGKLADTQYF
>.|TRBV2|TRBJ2-7|.
TGTGCCAGCAGAAAGAGGACGGTGAGCTCCTACGAGCAGTACTTC
CASRKRTVSSYEQYF
>.|TRBV12-3/TRBV12-4|TRBJ1-5|TRBD1
TGTGCCAGCAGTTACGGGACAGAGAGCAATCAGCCCCAGCATTTT
CASSYGTESNQPQHF
>.|TRBV5-1|TRBJ2-1|TRBD1
TGCGCCAGCAGCCGACAAACCCTTGGCATTGTGGGACAGGGGGAAAATGAGCAGTTCTTC
CASSRQTLGIVGQGENEQFF
>.|TRBV10-3|TRBJ2-7|TRBD1
TGTGCCATCAGTGATCGGACAGGGGTGTCCTACGAGCAGTACTTC
CAISDRTGVSYEQYF
>few|TRBV29-1|TRBJ2-7|.
TGCAGCGCAGGGTCCCCCTACGAGCAGTACTTC
CSAGSPYEQYF
>.|TRBV4-1|TRBJ2-5|TRBD2
TGCGCCAGCAGCCAAGATCCCTATAGTGCGGGGGGCCAAGAGACCCAGTACTTC
CASSQDPYSAGGQETQYF
>.|TRBV5-1|TRBJ1-4|.
TGCGCCAGCAGCTTAAGGTGGGCAGGCTCAAATGAAAAACTGTTTTTT
CASSLRWAGSNEKLFF
>.|TRBV29-1|TRBJ1-1|.
TGCAGCGTCTGGGGGCAGGTAAGGGGGACTGAAGCTTTCTTT
CSVWGQVRGTEAFF
>few|TRBV4-1|TRBJ1-4|TRBD1
TGCGCCAGCAGCCTGGGACAGGGAGAGGAAAAACTGTTTTTT
CASSLGQGEEKLFF
>.|TRBV15|TRBJ2-1|.
TGTGCCACCAGCAGCCCAAGGGGGGGGGTGGACAATGAGCAGTTCTTC
CATSSPRGGVDNEQFF
>.|TRBV20-1|TRBJ2-7|.
TGCAGTGCTTTCAGGGACAACTCCTACGAGCAGTACTTC
CSAFRDNSYEQYF
>.|TRBV21-1|TRBJ2-5|.
TGTGCCAGCACCCACGCTAGGAGGGTCCAAGAGACCCAGTACTTC
CASTHARRVQETQYF
>few|TRBV21-1|TRBJ2-5|.
TGTGCCAGCAGCAAAGAGGGCCAAGAGACCCAGTACTTC
CASSKEGQETQYF
>.|TRBV6-6|TRBJ2-7|.
TGTGCCAACAGCCTCACCGGGACAAATTACGAGCAGTACTTC
CANSLTGTNYEQYF
>.|TRBV5-1|TRBJ2-7|.
TGCGCCAGCAGCTTGGGACACCGTCCTTACAATGAGCAGTACTTC
CASSLGHRPYNEQYF
>many|TRBV29-1|TRBJ2-7|.
TGCAGCGTTGAGACGGACGGAGTGGCCTACGAGCAGTACTTC
CSVETDGVAYEQYF
>.|TRBV20-1|TRBJ2-2|TRBD2
TGCAGTGCTAGAGATATCACTAGCGGGGATCGGTTCACCGGGGAGCTGTTTTTT
CSARDITSGDRFTGELFF
>.|TRBV4-1|TRBJ1-1|TRBD1
TGCGCCAGCAGCCAACCGACAGGGAGGACTGAAGCTTTCTTT
CASSQPTGRTEAFF
>few|TRBV6-1|TRBJ2-7|TRBD1
TGTGCCAGCAATGAGGACAGGATATCCTACGAGCAGTACTTC
CASNEDRISYEQYF
>.|TRBV7-9|TRBJ2-1|TRBD2
TGTGCCAGCAGCTTAGCAGCGGGGGGATCCTACAATGAGCAGTTCTTC
CASSLAAGGSYNEQFF
>.|TRBV12-3/TRBV12-4|TRBJ2-4|TRBD1
TGTGCCAGCAGCGTACAGGGGGTAGCCAAAAACATTCAGTACTTC
CASSVQGVAKNIQYF
>.|TRBV10-3|TRBJ2-1|.
TGTGCCATCAGCCTACCCGGAAATGAGCAGTTCTTC
CAISLPGNEQFF
>few|TRBV24-1|TRBJ2-3|.
TGTGCCACCAGTGATTTGGGACAGACCACAGATACGCAGTATTTT
CATSDLGQTTDTQYF
>once|TRBV20-1|TRBJ1-2|.
TGCAGTGCCTCAACAGGGCGGGGGGGCTACACCTTC
CSASTGRGGYTF
>.|TRBV7-8|TRBJ2-3|TRBD2
TGTGCCAGCAGCGTTAGCGGGGGTCGGGATACGCAGTATTTT
CASSVSGGRDTQYF
>once|TRBV20-1|TRBJ1-1|.
TGCAGTGCTAGAGCAGGGAGGGACTGGACTGAAGCTTTCTTT
CSARAGRDWTEAFF
>.|TRBV12-3/TRBV12-4|TRBJ2-3|.
TGTGCCAGCAGGGCTACAGGGACCGGAGGTACTGATACGCAGTATTTT
CASRATGTGGTDTQYF
>.|TRBV20-1|TRBJ2-7|.
TGCAGTGCTAGTACCACAGGGTATAACGAGCAGTACTTC
CSASTTGYNEQYF
>few|TRBV5-1|TRBJ2-3|.
TGCGCCAGCAGCCCAAGTAACGCAGATACGCAGTATTTT
CASSPSNADTQYF
>.|TRBV6-2/TRBV6-3|TRBJ2-3|TRBD2
TGTGCCAGCACCCTAGCGGGGGGTCAAACAGATACGCAGTATTTT
CASTLAGGQTDTQYF
>.|TRBV4-1|TRBJ2-3|TRBD1
TGCGCCAGCAGCCAAGATCGGGACAGGGTGGGAGATACGCAGTATTTT
CASSQDRDRVGDTQYF
>.|TRBV4-1|TRBJ2-2|.
TGCGCCAGCAGCCAACCCCAGGGGGGGAACGGGGAGCTGTTTTTT
CASSQPQGGNGELFF
>few|TRBV10-3|TRBJ2-1|TRBD2
TGTGCCATCAGTGAAATCGGGACTAGGGACCAGTTCTTC
CAISEIGTRDQFF
>few|TRBV5-1|TRBJ1-1|.
TGTGCCAGCAGCTTAGCGGCAGGGAGCACTGAAGCTTTCTTT
CASSLAAGSTEAFF
>.|TRBV20-1|TRBJ1-1|.
TGCAGTGCTGAGACAGGCCCCATGAACACTGAAGCTTTCTTT
CSAETGPMNTEAFF